This T cell receptor beta chain was documented in a study of blood T cell repertoires in COVID-19. This CDR3 is 15 amino acids long. V shed 3 bases and J 0 bases; nucleotides not matched to a gene: 4. CDR1 is GTSNPN, CDR2 SVGIG, per germline (reference sequence). The protocol was immunoSEQ multiplex PCR, while the TCRdb copy is restricted to in-frame clones and leaves out a portion. The sample includes under 200,000 clones, around 82% of them seen just once. The V call is TRBV30, the J call TRBJ1-2; 10 nucleotides agree with TRBD1. Sample: peripheral blood. The source is a man in his 60s who had recovered from COVID-19. CDR3 sequence (DNA): TGTGCCTGGAGAAGGACAGGGGGGACTAACTATGGCTACACCTTC. It encodes CAWRRTGGTNYGYTF.